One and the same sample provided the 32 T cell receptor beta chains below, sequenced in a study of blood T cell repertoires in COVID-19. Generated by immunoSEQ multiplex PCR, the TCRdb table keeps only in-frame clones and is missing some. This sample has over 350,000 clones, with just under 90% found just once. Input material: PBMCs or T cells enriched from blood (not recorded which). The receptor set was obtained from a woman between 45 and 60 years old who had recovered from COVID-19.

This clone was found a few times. The CDR3 nucleotides are TGTGCCAGTAGTCCGGGACTAGCGGGGGACGGGGAGCTGTTTTTT. Its protein product is CASSPGLAGDGELFF. The chain joins TRBV19 to TRBJ2-2, with 14 bases fitting TRBD2. Trimming removed 5 bases from V and 7 bases from J; junction bases left unmatched: 3. The CDR3 is 15 amino acids. The germline CDR1 and CDR2 sequences are LNHDA and SQIVND (reference sequence).

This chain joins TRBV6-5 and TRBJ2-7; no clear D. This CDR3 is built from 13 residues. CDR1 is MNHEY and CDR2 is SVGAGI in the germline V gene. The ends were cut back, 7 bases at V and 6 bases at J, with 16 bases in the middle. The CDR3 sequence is CASIKTEDSEQYF. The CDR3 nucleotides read TGTGCCAGCATTAAGACTGAGGATAGCGAGCAGTACTTC.

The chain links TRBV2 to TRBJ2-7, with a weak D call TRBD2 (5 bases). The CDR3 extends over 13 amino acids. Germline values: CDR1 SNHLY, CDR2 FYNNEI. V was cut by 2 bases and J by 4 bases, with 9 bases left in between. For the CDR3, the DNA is TGTGCCAGCAGTGAAATCTCGGGGTACGAGCAGTACTTC. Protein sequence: CASSEISGYEQYF.

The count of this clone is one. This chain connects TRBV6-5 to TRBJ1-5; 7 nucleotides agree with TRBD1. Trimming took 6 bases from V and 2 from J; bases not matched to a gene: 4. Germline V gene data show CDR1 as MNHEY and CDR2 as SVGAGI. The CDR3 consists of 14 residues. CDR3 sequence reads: CASRTDRGNQPQHF. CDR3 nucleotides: TGTGCCAGCAGAACCGACAGGGGCAATCAGCCCCAGCATTTT.

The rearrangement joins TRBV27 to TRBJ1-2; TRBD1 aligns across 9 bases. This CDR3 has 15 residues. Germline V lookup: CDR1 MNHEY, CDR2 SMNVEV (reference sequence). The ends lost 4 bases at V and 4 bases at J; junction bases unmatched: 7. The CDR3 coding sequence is TGTGCCAGCAGTTACCGAGGACAGGGGCCCTATGGCTACACCTTC. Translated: CASSYRGQGPYGYTF.

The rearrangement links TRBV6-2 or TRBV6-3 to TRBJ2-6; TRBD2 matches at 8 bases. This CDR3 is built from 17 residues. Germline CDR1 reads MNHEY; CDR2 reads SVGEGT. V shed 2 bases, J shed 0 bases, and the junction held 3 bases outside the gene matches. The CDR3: CASSYAGGASGANVLTF. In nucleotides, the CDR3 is TGTGCCAGCAGTTACGCCGGGGGGGCCTCTGGGGCCAACGTCCTGACTTTC.

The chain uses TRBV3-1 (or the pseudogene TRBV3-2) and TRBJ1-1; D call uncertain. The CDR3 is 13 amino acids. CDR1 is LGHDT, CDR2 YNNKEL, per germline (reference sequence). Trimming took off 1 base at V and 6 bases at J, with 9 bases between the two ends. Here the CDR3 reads CASSQGNRAEAFF. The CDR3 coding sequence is TGTGCCAGCAGCCAAGGAAATCGCGCTGAAGCTTTCTTT.

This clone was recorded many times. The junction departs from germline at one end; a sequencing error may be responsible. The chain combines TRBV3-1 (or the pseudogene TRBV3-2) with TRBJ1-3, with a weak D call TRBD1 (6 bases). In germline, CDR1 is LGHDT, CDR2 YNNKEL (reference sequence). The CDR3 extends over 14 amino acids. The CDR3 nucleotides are TGTGCCAGCAGCCAAGAAGGTATGCCCCGGACAGTCAGATTT. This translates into CASSQEGMPRTVRF.

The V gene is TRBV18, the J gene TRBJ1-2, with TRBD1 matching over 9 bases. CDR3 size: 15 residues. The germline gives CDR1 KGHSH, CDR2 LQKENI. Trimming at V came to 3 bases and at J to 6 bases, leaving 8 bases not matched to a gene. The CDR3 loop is CASSPGTGNQDGYTF. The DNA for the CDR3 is TGTGCCAGCTCACCCGGGACAGGGAACCAAGATGGCTACACCTTC.

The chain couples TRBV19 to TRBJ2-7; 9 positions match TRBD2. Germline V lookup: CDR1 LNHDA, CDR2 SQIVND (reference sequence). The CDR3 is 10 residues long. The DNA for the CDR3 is TGTCGGACTAGCGAAAATCTTCAGTACTTC. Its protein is CRTSENLQYF.

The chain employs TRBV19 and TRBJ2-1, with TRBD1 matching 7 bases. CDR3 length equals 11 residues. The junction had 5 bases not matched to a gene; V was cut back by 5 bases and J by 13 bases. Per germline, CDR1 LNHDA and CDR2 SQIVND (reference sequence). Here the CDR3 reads CASSFDRAQFF. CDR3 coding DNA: TGTGCCAGTAGTTTCGACAGGGCACAGTTCTTC. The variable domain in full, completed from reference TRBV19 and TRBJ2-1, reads DGGITQSPKYLFRKEGQNVTLSCEQNLNHDAMYWYRQDPGQGLRLIYYSQIVNDFQKGDIAEGYSVSREKKESFPLTVTSAQKNPTAFYLCASSFDRAQFFGPGTRLTVL.

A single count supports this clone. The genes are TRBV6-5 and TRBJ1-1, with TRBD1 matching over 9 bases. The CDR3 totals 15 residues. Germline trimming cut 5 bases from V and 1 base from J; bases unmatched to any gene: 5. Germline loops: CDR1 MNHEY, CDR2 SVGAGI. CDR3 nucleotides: TGTGCCAGCAGTCGCCCGGGACAGGGGAACACTGAAGCTTTCTTT. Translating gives CASSRPGQGNTEAFF.

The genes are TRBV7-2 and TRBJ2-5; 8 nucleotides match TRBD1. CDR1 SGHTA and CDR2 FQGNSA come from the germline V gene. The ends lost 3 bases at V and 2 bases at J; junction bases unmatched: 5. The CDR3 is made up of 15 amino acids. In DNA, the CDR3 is TGTGCCAGCAGCTTCAACAGGGGGTCTCAAGAGACCCAGTACTTC. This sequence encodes CASSFNRGSQETQYF.

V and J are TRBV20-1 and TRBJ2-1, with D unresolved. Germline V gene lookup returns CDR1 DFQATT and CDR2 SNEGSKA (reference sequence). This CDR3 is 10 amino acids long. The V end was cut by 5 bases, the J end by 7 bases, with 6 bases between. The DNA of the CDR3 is TGCAGTGCTTCCCTAAATGAGCAGTTCTTC. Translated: CSASLNEQFF.

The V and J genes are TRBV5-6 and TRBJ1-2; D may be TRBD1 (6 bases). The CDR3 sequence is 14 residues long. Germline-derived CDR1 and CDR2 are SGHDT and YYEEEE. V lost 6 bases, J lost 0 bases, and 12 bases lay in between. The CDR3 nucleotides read TGTGCCAGCACCAAGGACAGAGCTAACTATGGCTACACCTTC. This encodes CASTKDRANYGYTF.

CDR3 sequence: CASSPQTGTGVTF. CDR3 in DNA: TGTGCCAGCAGCCCGCAAACCGGGACAGGGGTCACCTTC. The chain carries TRBV6-5 and TRBJ1-2, with 10 bases identical to TRBD1. Per germline, CDR1 MNHEY and CDR2 SVGAGI. The junction had 11 bases not matched to a gene; V was cut back by 6 bases and J by 13 bases. CDR3 length: 13 amino acids.

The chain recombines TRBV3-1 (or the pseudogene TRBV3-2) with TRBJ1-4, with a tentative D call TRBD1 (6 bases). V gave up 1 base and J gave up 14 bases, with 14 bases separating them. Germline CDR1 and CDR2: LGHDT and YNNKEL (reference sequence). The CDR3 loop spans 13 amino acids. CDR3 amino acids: CASSQVRAGVLFF. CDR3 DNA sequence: TGTGCCAGCAGCCAAGTGAGGGCAGGGGTTCTGTTTTTT.

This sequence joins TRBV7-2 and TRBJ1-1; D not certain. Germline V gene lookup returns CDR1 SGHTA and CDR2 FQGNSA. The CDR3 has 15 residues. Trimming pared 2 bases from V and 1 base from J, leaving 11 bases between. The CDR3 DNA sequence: TGTGCCAGCAGCTTATATACGGGTTGGAACACTGAAGCTTTCTTT. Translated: CASSLYTGWNTEAFF.

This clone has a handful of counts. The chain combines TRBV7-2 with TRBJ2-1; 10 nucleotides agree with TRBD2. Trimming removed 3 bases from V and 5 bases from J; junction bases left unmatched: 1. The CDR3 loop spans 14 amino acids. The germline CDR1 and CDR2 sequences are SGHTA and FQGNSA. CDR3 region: CASSFSGGNNEQFF. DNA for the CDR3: TGTGCCAGCAGCTTTAGCGGGGGGAACAATGAGCAGTTCTTC. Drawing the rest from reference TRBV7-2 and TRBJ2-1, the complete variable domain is GAGVSQSPSNKVTEKGKDVELRCDPISGHTALYWYRQSLGQGLEFLIYFQGNSAPDKSGLPSDRFSAERTGGSVSTLTIQRTQQEDSAVYLCASSFSGGNNEQFFGPGTRLTVL.

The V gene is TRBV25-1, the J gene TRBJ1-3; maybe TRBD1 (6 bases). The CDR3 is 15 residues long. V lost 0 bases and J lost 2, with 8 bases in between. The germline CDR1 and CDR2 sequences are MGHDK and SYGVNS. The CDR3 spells CASSEYRGTGNTIYF. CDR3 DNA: TGTGCCAGCAGTGAATATAGGGGGACTGGAAACACCATATATTTT.

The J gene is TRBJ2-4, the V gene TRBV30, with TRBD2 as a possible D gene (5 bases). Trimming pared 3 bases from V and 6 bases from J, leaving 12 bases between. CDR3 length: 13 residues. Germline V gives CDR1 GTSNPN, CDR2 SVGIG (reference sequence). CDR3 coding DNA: TGTGCCTGGAGGGAAGCGGACCGAAACATTCAGTACTTC. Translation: CAWREADRNIQYF.

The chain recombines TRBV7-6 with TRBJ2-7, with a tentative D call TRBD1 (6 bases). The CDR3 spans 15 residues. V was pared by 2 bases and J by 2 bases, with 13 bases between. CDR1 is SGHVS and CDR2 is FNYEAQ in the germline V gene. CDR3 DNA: TGTGCCAGCAGCTTAAACCCCGGACAGACCTACGAGCAGTACTTC. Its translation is CASSLNPGQTYEQYF.

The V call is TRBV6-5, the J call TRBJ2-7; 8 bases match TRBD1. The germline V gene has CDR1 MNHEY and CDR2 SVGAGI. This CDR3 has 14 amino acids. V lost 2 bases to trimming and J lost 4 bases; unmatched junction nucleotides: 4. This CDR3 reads CASSYRYRGYEQYF. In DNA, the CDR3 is TGTGCCAGCAGTTACAGATACAGGGGGTACGAGCAGTACTTC.

CDR3 protein: CASSQLGQGGPMNTEAFF. The CDR3 DNA sequence: TGTGCCAGCAGCCAATTGGGACAGGGGGGACCCATGAACACTGAAGCTTTCTTT. V gene TRBV16 combines with J gene TRBJ1-1, with 11 positions matching TRBD1. The CDR3 covers 18 residues. Germline CDR1 KGHSY, CDR2 FQNENV. The V segment lost 1 base and the J segment 0 bases; nucleotides outside the gene matches: 7.

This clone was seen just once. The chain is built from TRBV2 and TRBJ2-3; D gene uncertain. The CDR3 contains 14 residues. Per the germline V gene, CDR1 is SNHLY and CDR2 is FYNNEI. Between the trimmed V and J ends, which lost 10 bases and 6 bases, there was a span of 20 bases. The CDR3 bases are TGTGCCAACCCCCCCCCGGTCCAAGAGGATACGCAGTATTTT. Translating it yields CANPPPVQEDTQYF.

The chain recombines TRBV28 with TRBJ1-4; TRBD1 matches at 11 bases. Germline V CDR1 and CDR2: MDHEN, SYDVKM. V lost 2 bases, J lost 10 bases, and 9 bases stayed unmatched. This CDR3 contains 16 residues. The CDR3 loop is CASSLRTPGTGGKLFF. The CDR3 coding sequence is TGTGCCAGCAGTTTAAGAACCCCCGGGACAGGGGGAAAACTGTTTTTT.

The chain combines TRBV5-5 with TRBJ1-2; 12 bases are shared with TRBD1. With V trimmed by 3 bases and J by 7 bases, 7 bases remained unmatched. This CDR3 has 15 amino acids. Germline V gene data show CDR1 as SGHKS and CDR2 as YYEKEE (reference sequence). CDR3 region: CASSSQGQGAFGYTF. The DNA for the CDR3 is TGTGCCAGCAGCTCTCAGGGACAGGGGGCTTTTGGCTACACCTTC.

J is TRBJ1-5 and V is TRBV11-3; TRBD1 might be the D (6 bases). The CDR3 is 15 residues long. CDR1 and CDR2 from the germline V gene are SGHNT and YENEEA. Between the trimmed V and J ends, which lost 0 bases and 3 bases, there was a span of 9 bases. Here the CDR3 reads CASSLEGQLNQPQHF. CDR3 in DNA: TGTGCCAGCAGCTTAGAAGGACAGCTCAATCAGCCCCAGCATTTT.

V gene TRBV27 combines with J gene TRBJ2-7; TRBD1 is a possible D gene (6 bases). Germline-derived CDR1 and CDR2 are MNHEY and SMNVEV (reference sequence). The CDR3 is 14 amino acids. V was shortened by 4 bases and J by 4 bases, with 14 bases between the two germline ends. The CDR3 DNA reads TGTGCCAGCAGTTCAGGGGCGCGCGGGTACGAGCAGTACTTC. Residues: CASSSGARGYEQYF.

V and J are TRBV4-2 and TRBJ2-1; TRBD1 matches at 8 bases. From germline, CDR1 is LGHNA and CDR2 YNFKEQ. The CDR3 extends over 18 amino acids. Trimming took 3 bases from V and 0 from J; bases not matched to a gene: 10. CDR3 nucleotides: TGTGCCAGCAGCCACTCCGGACAGGGAACGAGCTCCTACAATGAGCAGTTCTTC. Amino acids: CASSHSGQGTSSYNEQFF.

The chain's CDR3 is CASRTDGFVQYF. In nucleotides, the CDR3 is TGTGCCAGCCGAACAGATGGTTTCGTTCAGTACTTC. This chain connects TRBV2 to TRBJ2-4; D is unresolved. V was pared by 8 bases and J by 11 bases, with 16 bases between. Germline CDR1 SNHLY, CDR2 FYNNEI. The CDR3 has 12 residues. The variable domain in full, completed from reference TRBV2 and TRBJ2-4, reads EPEVTQTPSHQVTQMGQEVILRCVPISNHLYFYWYRQILGQKVEFLVSFYNNEISEKSEIFDDQFSVERPDGSNFTLKIRSTKLEDSAMYFCASRTDGFVQYFGAGTRLSVL.

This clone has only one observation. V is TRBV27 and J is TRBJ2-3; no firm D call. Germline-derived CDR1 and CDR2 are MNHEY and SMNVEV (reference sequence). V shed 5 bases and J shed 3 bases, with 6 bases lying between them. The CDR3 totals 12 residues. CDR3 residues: CASSTTTDTQYF. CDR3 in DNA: TGTGCCAGCAGTACTACAACAGATACGCAGTATTTT.